These T cell receptor beta chains were read from a single sample in a study of STAT3 mutations in large granular lymphocyte leukemia. Sequencing was performed with immunoSEQ multiplex PCR; in TCRdb, only in-frame clones are kept and a portion is missing. The sample contains about 42,000 clones, roughly 81% of which appear only once. Sequencing was performed on PBMCs. The receptor set was obtained from a human donor with T large granular lymphocyte leukemia. Some clones in this sample may be carry-over from other donors' samples. The CDR3 runs from the conserved cysteine through the conserved F or W. The order of the fields is V gene, clone size, J gene, D gene, CDR3 DNA, CDR3 protein. The D gene is left open where the match is weak. A row's size may be missing; if present it is once, few, many or a size class.

TRBV19	NA	TRBJ1-4	NA	TGTGCCAGTAGTATTGGCAACGGTAATGAAAAACTGTTTTTT	CASSIGNGNEKLFF
TRBV6-5	NA	TRBJ2-1	TRBD2	TGTGCCAGCAGTCAATCGTTTGGGACTAACAATGAGCAGTTCTTC	CASSQSFGTNNEQFF
TRBV4-1	NA	TRBJ1-2	NA	TGCGCCAGCAGCCACAGTCCAGGGGAGAGGTGGTTTGGCTACACCTTC	CASSHSPGERWFGYTF
TRBV7-9	NA	TRBJ2-1	NA	TGTGCCAGCAGCAGCGTTACTACCGAGCAGTTCTTC	CASSSVTTEQFF
TRBV5-1	NA	TRBJ1-2	NA	TGCGCCAGCAGCTTGGGGCAGCCAGGACCTTTGGGCTACACCTTC	CASSLGQPGPLGYTF
TRBV18	NA	TRBJ2-3	NA	TGTGCCAGCTCACGAATGCGGGACACAGATACGCAGTATTTT	CASSRMRDTDTQYF
TRBV10-3	NA	TRBJ1-3	NA	TGTGCCATCAGTGACCCCGGGGGGCGTTTTGGAAACACCATATATTTT	CAISDPGGRFGNTIYF
TRBV28	NA	TRBJ2-1	TRBD2	TGTGCCAGCAGCCCTCGGGGGCGGGGGGCATCCTACAATGAGCAGTTCTTC	CASSPRGRGASYNEQFF
TRBV11-3	NA	TRBJ2-7	TRBD1	TGTGCCAGCAGCCACACAGGGGGCCACGAGCAGTACTTC	CASSHTGGHEQYF
TRBV18	NA	TRBJ2-1	NA	TGTGCCAGCTCACGGAGCTCCTACAATGAGCAGTTCTTC	CASSRSSYNEQFF
TRBV27	NA	TRBJ2-3	TRBD2	TGTGCCAGCAGTTTAGTGGCTAGCGGGGGTACTAGCACAGATACGCAGTATTTT	CASSLVASGGTSTDTQYF
TRBV7-2	NA	TRBJ1-4	NA	TGTGCCAGCAGCTTAGAGGGGGGGAGAGAAAAACTGTTTTTT	CASSLEGGREKLFF
TRBV5-1	once	TRBJ2-5	TRBD2	TGCGCCAGCAGCTCCGGGACTAGCGTCGAGACCCAGTACTTC	CASSSGTSVETQYF
TRBV5-1	NA	TRBJ2-3	NA	TGCGCCTCTTGGGACCGTTACACAGATACGCAGTATTTT	CASWDRYTDTQYF
TRBV19	NA	TRBJ1-5	NA	TGTGCCAGTAGTATAACAGGCAGTGATAGCAATCAGCCCCAGCATTTT	CASSITGSDSNQPQHF
TRBV10-3	NA	TRBJ1-6	NA	TGTGCCATCAGGGACAGCCCCAATGGTTCACCCCTCCACTTT	CAIRDSPNGSPLHF
TRBV13	NA	TRBJ1-1	NA	TGTGCCAGCAGCGCGAAGACGGGCACTGAAGCTTTCTTT	CASSAKTGTEAFF
TRBV4-2	once	TRBJ1-5	NA	TGTGCCAGCAGACAGGGCAATCAGCCCCAGCATTTT	CASRQGNQPQHF
TRBV6-6	NA	TRBJ1-4	TRBD1	TGTGCCAGCAGGGGACAGGGCTTAACTAATGAAAAACTGTTTTTT	CASRGQGLTNEKLFF
TRBV29-1	NA	TRBJ1-5	NA	TGCAGCGTTCGGTCAGGGAACAATCAGCCCCAGCATTTT	CSVRSGNNQPQHF
TRBV7-4	NA	TRBJ2-5	TRBD1	TGTGCCAGCAGCTCCAAAACCGGGACAGGTAAAGAGACCCAGTACTTC	CASSSKTGTGKETQYF
TRBV20-1	NA	TRBJ2-5	NA	TGCAGTGCCCGACCCCGAGGGACCCAGTACTTC	CSARPRGTQYF
TRBV2	NA	TRBJ2-2	NA	TGTGCCAGCACCCCGGGACATATCACCGGGGAGCTGTTTTTT	CASTPGHITGELFF
TRBV6-5	NA	TRBJ2-3	NA	TGTGCCAGCAGTTCCAAGTCCCAGGGCTTTACGCAGTATTTT	CASSSKSQGFTQYF
TRBV19	NA	TRBJ1-2	NA	TGTGCCAGTAGTATAGTCTACAGGGATGGCTACACCTTC	CASSIVYRDGYTF
TRBV20-1	few	TRBJ1-5	NA	TGCAGTGCTCCCCTTGGGCCCCAGCATTTT	CSAPLGPQHF
TRBV5-5	NA	TRBJ2-3	NA	TGTGCCAGCAGCTTCGTGGCGGGCACAGATACGCAGTATTTT	CASSFVAGTDTQYF
TRBV9	NA	TRBJ2-5	TRBD1	TGTGCCAGCAGCGTAAGGACAGGGACGCAAGAGACCCAGTACTTC	CASSVRTGTQETQYF
TRBV2	NA	TRBJ1-6	NA	TGTGCCAGCAGTGACAGGATTTTTTTGAATTCACCCCTCCACTTT	CASSDRIFLNSPLHF
TRBV5-1	NA	TRBJ2-4	TRBD1	TGCGCCAGCAGCTCCCTTGGGGACAGGGGGGAAAACATTCAGTACTTC	CASSSLGDRGENIQYF
TRBV15	NA	TRBJ1-2	NA	TGTGCCACCAGCTCAAACAGGGTATTTAATTATGGCTACACCTTC	CATSSNRVFNYGYTF
TRBV7-2	NA	TRBJ2-3	NA	TGTGCCAGCAGCCGACCTGCACCTTCGCGGGGATTACTAACAGATACGCAGTATTTT	CASSRPAPSRGLLTDTQYF
TRBV10-2	NA	TRBJ1-5	NA	TGCGCCACCGTGCCCCGACTCCTGGATAGCAATCAGCCCCAGCATTTT	CATVPRLLDSNQPQHF
TRBV5-1	NA	TRBJ1-2	TRBD1	TGCGCCAGCAGCACCGGGACAGGGGTTGGCTACACCTTC	CASSTGTGVGYTF
TRBV6-6	NA	TRBJ1-6	TRBD1	TGTGCTACCGGACAGGGAGTTAATTCACCCCTCCACTTT	CATGQGVNSPLHF
TRBV5-4	NA	TRBJ1-3	TRBD1	TGTGCCAGCAGCCCCTCGAGAGGGACAGGCTCTGGAAACACCATATATTTT	CASSPSRGTGSGNTIYF
TRBV5-1	NA	TRBJ2-5	TRBD1	TGCGCCAGCAGCATACTGGGGACAGGGGGAAGGGAGACCCAGTACTTC	CASSILGTGGRETQYF
TRBV27	NA	TRBJ2-2	TRBD1	TGTGCCAGCAGCGGGACAGGGTGGGCCGGGGAGCTGTTTTTT	CASSGTGWAGELFF
TRBV7-6	NA	TRBJ2-3	NA	TGTGCCAGCAGCCTGGGACCTCTGGGGACGCAGTATTTT	CASSLGPLGTQYF
TRBV15	NA	TRBJ2-5	NA	TGTGCCACCAGCGCCGAACTGACAGGCTCCCAAGAGACCCAGTACTTC	CATSAELTGSQETQYF
TRBV29-1	NA	TRBJ1-4	TRBD1	TGCAGCGTTGACGTCGGACAGGGGTCCGGCGAAAAACTGTTTTTT	CSVDVGQGSGEKLFF
TRBV1	NA	TRBJ2-3	NA	TGCACCAGCACCAGAGATCGCAACGGATATCGCACAGATACGCAGTATTTT	CTSTRDRNGYRTDTQYF